This T cell receptor (beta chain) was captured by sequencing in a study of Ad26.COV2.S vaccination and SARS-CoV-2 variants. Study observations and caveats: Post-vaccination spike-specific CD8+ and CD4+ T cell responses reportedly had substantial breadth. Assessments of TCR breadth and depth may have underestimated the total T cell responses. Placebo recipients showed lower spike-specific TCR breadth than vaccinees. For non-spike TCRs, breadth in vaccine recipients resembled that in placebo recipients.

V was trimmed by 6 bases and J by 5 bases, leaving 19 bases between them. The CDR3 consists of 15 residues. Germline CDR1 and CDR2: SSHAT and FNYEAQ (reference sequence). In regard to this clone: No antigen is known for it.

Generated by immunoSEQ multiplex PCR, the TCRdb table keeps only in-frame clones and is missing some. Of some 180,000 clones listed, around 85% are singletons. The clonotype comes from a human donor who had recovered from COVID-19. The V and J genes are TRBV7-7 and TRBJ1-1; perhaps TRBD1 as D (6 bases). The sample consisted of peripheral blood, taken after recovery from COVID-19. The CDR3 DNA is TGTGCCAGCAGACAAACAGGGTGGGAGGGGACTGAAGCTTTCTTT. As protein: CASRQTGWEGTEAFF.